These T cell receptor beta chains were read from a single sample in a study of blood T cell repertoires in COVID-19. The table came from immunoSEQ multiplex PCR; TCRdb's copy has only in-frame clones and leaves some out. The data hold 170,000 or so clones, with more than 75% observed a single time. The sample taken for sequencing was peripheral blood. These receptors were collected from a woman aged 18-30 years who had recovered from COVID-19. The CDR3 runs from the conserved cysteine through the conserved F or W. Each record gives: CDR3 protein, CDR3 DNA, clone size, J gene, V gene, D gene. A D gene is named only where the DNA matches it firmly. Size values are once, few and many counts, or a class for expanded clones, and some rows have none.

CDR3: CASSQPQTGDPETQYF
DNA: TGTGCCAGCAGTCAACCTCAGACAGGGGACCCAGAGACCCAGTACTTC
size: many
J: TRBJ2-5
V: TRBV28
D: TRBD1

CDR3: CASSYTAQARYNEQFF
DNA: TGTGCCAGCAGTTATACCGCTCAGGCCCGCTACAATGAGCAGTTCTTC
size: -
J: TRBJ2-1
V: TRBV6-5
D: -

CDR3: CASSQQTVDTQYF
DNA: TGCGCCAGCAGCCAGCAGACAGTAGATACGCAGTATTTT
size: -
J: TRBJ2-3
V: TRBV4-1
D: -

CDR3: CASSLGPGRETQYF
DNA: TGTGCCAGCAGCTTGGGCCCGGGGAGGGAGACCCAGTACTTC
size: -
J: TRBJ2-5
V: TRBV5-6
D: -

CDR3: CASSTRTSGEYNEQFF
DNA: TGCGCCAGCAGCACCCGGACTAGCGGCGAATACAATGAGCAGTTCTTC
size: few
J: TRBJ2-1
V: TRBV4-3
D: TRBD2

CDR3: CASSLEQGSEQYF
DNA: TGTGCCAGCAGCTTGGAACAGGGAAGCGAGCAGTACTTC
size: -
J: TRBJ2-7
V: TRBV5-4
D: -

CDR3: CASSEAKAYYSNQPQHF
DNA: TGTGCCAGCAGTGAAGCGAAAGCCTATTATAGCAATCAGCCCCAGCATTTT
size: -
J: TRBJ1-5
V: TRBV6-1
D: -

CDR3: CASSQDQGAAPGDTQYF
DNA: TGCGCCAGCAGCCAAGATCAGGGGGCAGCGCCGGGGGATACGCAGTATTTT
size: once
J: TRBJ2-3
V: TRBV4-1
D: TRBD1

CDR3: CASSLAIGTEAFF
DNA: TGTGCCAGCAGCTTAGCGATCGGTACTGAAGCTTTCTTT
size: once
J: TRBJ1-1
V: TRBV7-7
D: -

CDR3: CASSHGQGRTDTQYF
DNA: TGCGCCAGCAGCCATGGACAGGGGAGGACAGATACGCAGTATTTT
size: -
J: TRBJ2-3
V: TRBV4-1
D: TRBD1

CDR3: CASGRTGQNQPQHF
DNA: TGTGCCAGCGGACGGACAGGCCAAAATCAGCCCCAGCATTTT
size: -
J: TRBJ1-5
V: TRBV9
D: TRBD1

CDR3: CASSQPDRGNSPLHF
DNA: TGTGCCAGTAGCCAACCGGACAGGGGGAATTCACCCCTCCACTTT
size: -
J: TRBJ1-6
V: TRBV19
D: TRBD1

CDR3: CASSRTGNQPQHF
DNA: TGTGCCAGCAGTCGGACAGGCAATCAGCCCCAGCATTTT
size: once
J: TRBJ1-5
V: TRBV6-5
D: -

CDR3: CASSLAGDTTSYNEQFF
DNA: TGTGCCAGCAGCTTGGCAGGGGACACCACTTCCTACAATGAGCAGTTCTTC
size: -
J: TRBJ2-1
V: TRBV13
D: -

CDR3: CASSVGPSGGQDTQYF
DNA: TGTGCCAGCAGCGTAGGGCCAAGCGGGGGCCAGGATACGCAGTATTTT
size: -
J: TRBJ2-3
V: TRBV9
D: TRBD2

CDR3: CASSTQAEYGYTF
DNA: TGTGCCAGCAGTACACAGGCGGAATATGGCTACACCTTC
size: -
J: TRBJ1-2
V: TRBV6-2/TRBV6-3
D: -

CDR3: CASSYEAAYGYTF
DNA: TGTGCCAGCAGTTACGAGGCCGCCTATGGCTACACCTTC
size: -
J: TRBJ1-2
V: TRBV6-2/TRBV6-3
D: -

CDR3: CASSEWALAKNIQYF
DNA: TGTGCCAGCAGTGAATGGGCGTTAGCCAAAAACATTCAGTACTTC
size: -
J: TRBJ2-4
V: TRBV25-1
D: -

CDR3: CAIGSGMNTEAFF
DNA: TGTGCCATTGGGAGCGGAATGAACACTGAAGCTTTCTTT
size: -
J: TRBJ1-1
V: TRBV27
D: -

CDR3: CASTVGTGRVDTQYF
DNA: TGTGCCAGCACCGTCGGGACGGGGAGGGTAGATACGCAGTATTTT
size: -
J: TRBJ2-3
V: TRBV7-9
D: TRBD2

CDR3: CASSVAYRGSEQYF
DNA: TGTGCCAGCAGCGTAGCTTACCGGGGTAGCGAGCAGTACTTC
size: many
J: TRBJ2-7
V: TRBV9
D: -

CDR3: CASSVTGYGYTF
DNA: TGTGCCAGCAGTGTCACGGGCTATGGCTACACCTTC
size: -
J: TRBJ1-2
V: TRBV2
D: -

CDR3: CSALTGETQYF
DNA: TGCAGTGCTTTGACCGGGGAGACCCAGTACTTC
size: -
J: TRBJ2-5
V: TRBV20-1
D: -

CDR3: CASSSGGSGGVVEDNEQFF
DNA: TGTGCCAGCAGCTCAGGCGGTAGCGGAGGGGTGGTCGAGGACAATGAGCAGTTCTTC
size: -
J: TRBJ2-1
V: TRBV21-1
D: -

CDR3: CASSLRQDNTEAFF
DNA: TGTGCCAGCAGCCTAAGACAAGACAACACTGAAGCTTTCTTT
size: -
J: TRBJ1-1
V: TRBV7-2
D: -

CDR3: CASERSGNPDTQYF
DNA: TGCGCCAGCGAGCGGAGCGGGAACCCAGATACGCAGTATTTT
size: -
J: TRBJ2-3
V: TRBV5-1
D: TRBD2

CDR3: CASTYNRAPGNTIYF
DNA: TGTGCCAGCACCTACAACAGGGCCCCTGGAAACACCATATATTTT
size: -
J: TRBJ1-3
V: TRBV6-5
D: -

CDR3: CASSLQSGRATEAFF
DNA: TGTGCCAGCAGCTTACAATCCGGGAGGGCCACTGAAGCTTTCTTT
size: -
J: TRBJ1-1
V: TRBV7-9
D: -

CDR3: CASSPLSTDTQYF
DNA: TGTGCCAGCAGCCCCCTGAGCACAGATACGCAGTATTTT
size: -
J: TRBJ2-3
V: TRBV3-1/TRBV3-2
D: -

CDR3: CASSTTGPSTGELFF
DNA: TGTGCCAGCAGCACGACAGGGCCGTCCACCGGGGAGCTGTTTTTT
size: -
J: TRBJ2-2
V: TRBV7-3
D: TRBD1

CDR3: CASSLRPGDTEAFF
DNA: TGTGCCAGCAGCCTCAGACCGGGGGACACTGAAGCTTTCTTT
size: -
J: TRBJ1-1
V: TRBV9
D: -

CDR3: CASRSRLAGMTDTQYF
DNA: TGTGCCAGCAGAAGTAGACTAGCGGGAATGACAGATACGCAGTATTTT
size: -
J: TRBJ2-3
V: TRBV27
D: TRBD2

CDR3: CASSLDERVQPQHF
DNA: TGTGCCAGCAGCTTAGACGAGAGGGTTCAGCCCCAGCATTTT
size: once
J: TRBJ1-5
V: TRBV7-9
D: -

CDR3: CASSLNQISGANVLTF
DNA: TGTGCCAGCAGCTTAAATCAAATCTCTGGGGCCAACGTCCTGACTTTC
size: -
J: TRBJ2-6
V: TRBV7-2
D: -

CDR3: CASSTRDSGSGNTIYF
DNA: TGTGCCAGCAGCACGAGGGACAGTGGATCTGGAAACACCATATATTTT
size: -
J: TRBJ1-3
V: TRBV7-9
D: TRBD1

CDR3: CASSQGQAGSYEGEQFF
DNA: TGTGCCAGCAGCCAAGGACAAGCCGGGTCCTACGAGGGTGAGCAGTTCTTC
size: -
J: TRBJ2-1
V: TRBV14
D: -

CDR3: CASSLSVGGGNIQYF
DNA: TGTGCCAGCAGTTTATCTGTAGGGGGGGGGAACATTCAGTACTTC
size: -
J: TRBJ2-4
V: TRBV27
D: -

CDR3: CASSLSVGRGGTEAFF
DNA: TGTGCCAGCAGTTTATCGGTCGGCAGGGGCGGCACTGAAGCTTTCTTT
size: -
J: TRBJ1-1
V: TRBV27
D: -

CDR3: CASSQGAALTFDTGELFF
DNA: TGTGCCAGCAGCCAAGGTGCGGCCCTCACCTTTGACACCGGGGAGCTGTTTTTT
size: -
J: TRBJ2-2
V: TRBV4-2
D: -

CDR3: CASSLALRGETQYF
DNA: TGTGCCAGCAGCTTGGCCCTACGTGGAGAGACCCAGTACTTC
size: -
J: TRBJ2-5
V: TRBV5-6
D: -

CDR3: CASSPVTTGDGYTF
DNA: TGTGCCAGTTCCCCGGTGACGACAGGGGACGGCTACACCTTC
size: -
J: TRBJ1-2
V: TRBV19
D: TRBD1

CDR3: CASSPQNTGELFF
DNA: TGTGCCAGCAGCCCCCAAAACACCGGGGAGCTGTTTTTT
size: -
J: TRBJ2-2
V: TRBV7-7
D: -

CDR3: CASSRAQGAGQHF
DNA: TGTGCCAGCAGCCGAGCACAGGGGGCTGGCCAGCATTTT
size: -
J: TRBJ1-5
V: TRBV3-1/TRBV3-2
D: TRBD1

CDR3: CASRYDSRTNEKLFF
DNA: TGTGCCAGCAGATACGACAGTCGGACTAATGAAAAACTGTTTTTT
size: -
J: TRBJ1-4
V: TRBV7-2
D: -

CDR3: CASSRTGGNQPQHF
DNA: TGTGCCAGCAGTCGGACAGGGGGAAATCAGCCCCAGCATTTT
size: -
J: TRBJ1-5
V: TRBV6-5
D: TRBD1

CDR3: CASRTGGADNQPQHF
DNA: TGTGCCAGCAGGACAGGGGGCGCTGACAATCAGCCCCAGCATTTT
size: -
J: TRBJ1-5
V: TRBV21-1
D: -

CDR3: CASSKGGANYGYTF
DNA: TGTGCCAGTAGTAAAGGCGGAGCTAACTATGGCTACACCTTC
size: -
J: TRBJ1-2
V: TRBV19
D: -

CDR3: CASSLAFSENNEQFF
DNA: TGTGCCAGCAGCTTAGCTTTTAGCGAAAACAATGAGCAGTTCTTC
size: once
J: TRBJ2-1
V: TRBV7-9
D: -

CDR3: CASSAVSGANVLTF
DNA: TGTGCCAGCAGTGCAGTCTCTGGGGCCAACGTCCTGACTTTC
size: few
J: TRBJ2-6
V: TRBV6-4
D: -

CDR3: CASSTRTGGSYGYTF
DNA: TGTGCCAGCAGCACCCGGACAGGGGGTTCGTATGGCTACACCTTC
size: -
J: TRBJ1-2
V: TRBV11-2
D: TRBD1

CDR3: CASTQRDRNTEQFF
DNA: TGTGCCAGCACCCAGAGGGACAGAAATACTGAGCAGTTCTTC
size: -
J: TRBJ2-1
V: TRBV21-1
D: -

CDR3: CAAKGVGEKLFF
DNA: TGTGCCGCAAAGGGGGTCGGTGAAAAACTGTTTTTT
size: -
J: TRBJ1-4
V: TRBV6-5
D: -

CDR3: CAIRGGGTVSETQYF
DNA: TGTGCCATCCGTGGGGGGGGAACGGTATCAGAGACCCAGTACTTC
size: once
J: TRBJ2-5
V: TRBV10-3
D: TRBD2

CDR3: CASSSETGIGYGYTF
DNA: TGTGCCAGCAGCTCGGAAACAGGGATAGGGTATGGCTACACCTTC
size: -
J: TRBJ1-2
V: TRBV7-2
D: -

CDR3: CASSQPDRGWANTGELFF
DNA: TGTGCCAGCAGCCAACCCGACAGGGGTTGGGCGAACACCGGGGAGCTGTTTTTT
size: once
J: TRBJ2-2
V: TRBV3-1/TRBV3-2
D: TRBD1